In this sample, the clone carrying this TCR beta chain turned up once. This record belongs to a study of control samples from healthy donors and cancer patients. Only in-frame clones appear in the TCRdb table, and some are missing; sequencing was by immunoSEQ multiplex PCR. The sample shows tens of thousands of clones, approximately 88% of them seen only once. This receptor was identified in a woman aged 50 to 65 with colorectal cancer. Source material: PBMCs.

The CDR3 DNA reads TGCGCCAGCAGCTTGGCCGTGGGGGACTATGGCTACACCTTC. Encoded protein: CASSLAVGDYGYTF. The chain has TRBV5-1 and TRBJ1-2; D may be TRBD1 (5 bases). The CDR3 is 14 residues long. V dropped 0 bases and J dropped 3 bases, with 9 bases sitting between them. Germline V gives CDR1 SGHRS, CDR2 YFSETQ.